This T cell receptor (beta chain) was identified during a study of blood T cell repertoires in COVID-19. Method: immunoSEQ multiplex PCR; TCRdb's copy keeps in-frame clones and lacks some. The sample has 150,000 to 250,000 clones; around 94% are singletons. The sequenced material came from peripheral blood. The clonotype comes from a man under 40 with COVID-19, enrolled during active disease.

The CDR3 region is CASSDPYASHRGNYGYTF. The DNA of the CDR3 is TGTGCCAGCAGTGACCCCTACGCCAGCCACAGGGGGAACTATGGCTACACCTTC. The chain combines TRBV25-1 with TRBJ1-2; 8 bases are a match to TRBD1. The CDR3 covers 18 residues. Germline loops: CDR1 MGHDK, CDR2 SYGVNS. V dropped 3 bases and J dropped 2; count of bases not matched to a gene: 14.